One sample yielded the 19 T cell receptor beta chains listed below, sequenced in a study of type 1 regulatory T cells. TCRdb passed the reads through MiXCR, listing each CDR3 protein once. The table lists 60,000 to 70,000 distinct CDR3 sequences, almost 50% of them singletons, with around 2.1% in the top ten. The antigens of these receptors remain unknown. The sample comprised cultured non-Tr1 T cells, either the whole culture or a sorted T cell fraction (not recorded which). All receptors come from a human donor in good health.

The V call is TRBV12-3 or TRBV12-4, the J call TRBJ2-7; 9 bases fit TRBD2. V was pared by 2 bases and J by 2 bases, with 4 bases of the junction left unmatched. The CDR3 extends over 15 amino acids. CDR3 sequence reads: CASSLTAGGPYEQYF. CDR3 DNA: TGTGCCAGCAGTTTAACAGCGGGGGGCCCCTACGAGCAGTACTTC.

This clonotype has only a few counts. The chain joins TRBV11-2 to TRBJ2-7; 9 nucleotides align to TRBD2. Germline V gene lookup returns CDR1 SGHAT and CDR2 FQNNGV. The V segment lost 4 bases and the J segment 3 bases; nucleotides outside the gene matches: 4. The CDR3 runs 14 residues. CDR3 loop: CASSSAGGNYEQYF. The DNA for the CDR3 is TGTGCCAGCAGCTCCGCGGGGGGGAACTACGAGCAGTACTTC.

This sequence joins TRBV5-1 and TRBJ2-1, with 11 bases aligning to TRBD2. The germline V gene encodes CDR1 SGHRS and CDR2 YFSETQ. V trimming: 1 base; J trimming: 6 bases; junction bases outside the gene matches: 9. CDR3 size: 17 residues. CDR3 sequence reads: CASSLRTGLAGGNEQFF. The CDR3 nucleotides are TGCGCCAGCAGCTTGCGCACTGGGCTAGCGGGGGGCAATGAGCAGTTCTTC. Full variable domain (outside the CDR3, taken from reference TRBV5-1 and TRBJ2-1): KAGVTQTPRYLIKTRGQQVTLSCSPISGHRSVSWYQQTPGQGLQFLFEYFSETQRNKGNFPGRFSGRQFSNSRSEMNVSTLELGDSALYLCASSLRTGLAGGNEQFFGPGTRLTVL.

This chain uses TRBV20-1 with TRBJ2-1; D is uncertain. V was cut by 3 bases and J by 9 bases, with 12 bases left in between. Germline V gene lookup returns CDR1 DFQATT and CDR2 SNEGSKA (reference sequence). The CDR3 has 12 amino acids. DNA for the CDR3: TGCAGTGCTAGCCAGGAACGGAGTGAGCAGTTCTTC. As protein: CSASQERSEQFF.

CDR3 region: CASSLALAYHEQYF. The CDR3 DNA reads TGTGCCAGCAGTTTAGCGCTCGCCTACCACGAGCAGTACTTC. The chain uses TRBV12-3 or TRBV12-4 and TRBJ2-7, with no clear D. The V gene lost 0 bases and the J gene lost 5 bases, with 11 bases spanning the gap. The CDR3 extends over 14 amino acids.

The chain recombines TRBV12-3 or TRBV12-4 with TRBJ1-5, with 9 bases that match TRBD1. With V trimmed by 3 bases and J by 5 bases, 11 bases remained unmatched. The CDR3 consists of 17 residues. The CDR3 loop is CASSFLGATGGYQPQHF. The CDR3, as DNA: TGTGCCAGCAGTTTCCTCGGGGCTACAGGGGGCTATCAGCCCCAGCATTTT.

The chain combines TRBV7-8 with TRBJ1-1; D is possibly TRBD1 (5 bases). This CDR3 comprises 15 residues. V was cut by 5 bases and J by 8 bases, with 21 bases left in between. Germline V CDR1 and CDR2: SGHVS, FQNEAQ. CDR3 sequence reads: CASSGEVQDIAEAFF. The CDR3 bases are TGTGCCAGCAGCGGCGAGGTCCAGGACATAGCCGAAGCTTTCTTT.

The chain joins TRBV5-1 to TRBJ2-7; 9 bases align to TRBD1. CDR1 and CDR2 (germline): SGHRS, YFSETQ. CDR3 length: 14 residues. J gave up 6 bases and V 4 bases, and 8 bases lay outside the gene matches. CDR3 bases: TGCGCCAGCAGCCAAGGGACAGGGCGAGGCGAGCAGTACTTC. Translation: CASSQGTGRGEQYF.

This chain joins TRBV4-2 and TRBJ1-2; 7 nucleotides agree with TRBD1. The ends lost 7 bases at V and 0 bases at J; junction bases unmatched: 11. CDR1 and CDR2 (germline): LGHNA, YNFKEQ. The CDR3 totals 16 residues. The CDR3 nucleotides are TGTGCCAGCACCGATTTTACGGACAGGACTAACTATGGCTACACCTTC. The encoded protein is CASTDFTDRTNYGYTF.

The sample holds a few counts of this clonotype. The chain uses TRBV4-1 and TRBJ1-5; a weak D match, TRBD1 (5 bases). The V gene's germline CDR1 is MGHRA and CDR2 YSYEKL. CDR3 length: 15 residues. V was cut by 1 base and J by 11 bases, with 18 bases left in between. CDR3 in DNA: TGCGCCAGCAGCCAAGTAATGAGGGGCTCTCCGTCCCAGCATTTT. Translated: CASSQVMRGSPSQHF.

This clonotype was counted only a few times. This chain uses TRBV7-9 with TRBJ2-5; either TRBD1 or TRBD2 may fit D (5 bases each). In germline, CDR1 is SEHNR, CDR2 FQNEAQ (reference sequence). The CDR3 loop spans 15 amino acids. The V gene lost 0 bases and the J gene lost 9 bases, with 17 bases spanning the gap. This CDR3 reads CASSLANPGQSAQYF. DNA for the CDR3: TGTGCCAGCAGCTTAGCTAACCCGGGGCAATCGGCCCAGTACTTC.

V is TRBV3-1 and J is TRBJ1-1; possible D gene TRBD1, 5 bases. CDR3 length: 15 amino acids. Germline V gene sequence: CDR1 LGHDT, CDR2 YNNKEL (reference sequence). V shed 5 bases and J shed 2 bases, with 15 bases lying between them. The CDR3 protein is CASSSGRSPNTEAFF. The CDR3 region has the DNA TGTGCCAGCAGCTCAGGGCGCAGCCCAAACACTGAAGCTTTCTTT.

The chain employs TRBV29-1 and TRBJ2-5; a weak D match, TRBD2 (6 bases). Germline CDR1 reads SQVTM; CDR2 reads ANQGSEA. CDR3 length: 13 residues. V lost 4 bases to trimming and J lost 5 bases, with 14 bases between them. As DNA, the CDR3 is TGCAGCGTTGGGGGGTCGGAGGGGGAGACCCAGTACTTC. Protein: CSVGGSEGETQYF.

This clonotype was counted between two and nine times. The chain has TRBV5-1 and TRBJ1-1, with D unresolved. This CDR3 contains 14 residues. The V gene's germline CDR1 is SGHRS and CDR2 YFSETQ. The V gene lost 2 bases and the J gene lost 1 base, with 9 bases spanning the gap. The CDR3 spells CASSLPTSNTEAFF. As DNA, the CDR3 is TGCGCCAGCAGCTTACCGACGTCGAACACTGAAGCTTTCTTT.

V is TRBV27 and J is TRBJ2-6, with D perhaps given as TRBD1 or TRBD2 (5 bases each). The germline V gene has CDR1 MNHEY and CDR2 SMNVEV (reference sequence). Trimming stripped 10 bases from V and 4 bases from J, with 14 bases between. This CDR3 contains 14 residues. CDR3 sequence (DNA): TGTGCCACCTCTTGGGGGAACGGGGCCAACGTCCTGACTTTC. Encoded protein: CATSWGNGANVLTF. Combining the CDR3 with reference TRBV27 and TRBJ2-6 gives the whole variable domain EAQVTQNPRYLITVTGKKLTVTCSQNMNHEYMSWYRQDPGLGLRQIYYSMNVEVTDKGDVPEGYKVSRKEKRNFPLILESPSPNQTSLYFCATSWGNGANVLTFGAGSRLTVL.

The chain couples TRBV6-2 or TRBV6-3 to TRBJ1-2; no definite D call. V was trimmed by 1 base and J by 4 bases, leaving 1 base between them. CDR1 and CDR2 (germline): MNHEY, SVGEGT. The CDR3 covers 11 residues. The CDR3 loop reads CASSYFYGYTF. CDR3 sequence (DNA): TGTGCCAGCAGTTACTTCTATGGCTACACCTTC.

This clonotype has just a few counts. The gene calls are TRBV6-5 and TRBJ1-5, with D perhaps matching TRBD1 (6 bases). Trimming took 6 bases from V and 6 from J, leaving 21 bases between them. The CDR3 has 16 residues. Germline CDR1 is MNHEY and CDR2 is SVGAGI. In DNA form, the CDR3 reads TGTGCCAGCAGATCAACTCAGGGGCGAGGGGGTCAGCCCCAGCATTTT. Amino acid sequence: CASRSTQGRGGQPQHF.

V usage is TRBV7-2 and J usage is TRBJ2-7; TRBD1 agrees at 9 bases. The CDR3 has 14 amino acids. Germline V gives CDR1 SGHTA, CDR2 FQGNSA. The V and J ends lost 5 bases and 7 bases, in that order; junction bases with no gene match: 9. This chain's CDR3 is CASSPTGGAWEQYF. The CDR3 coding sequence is TGTGCCAGCAGCCCAACAGGGGGCGCTTGGGAGCAGTACTTC.

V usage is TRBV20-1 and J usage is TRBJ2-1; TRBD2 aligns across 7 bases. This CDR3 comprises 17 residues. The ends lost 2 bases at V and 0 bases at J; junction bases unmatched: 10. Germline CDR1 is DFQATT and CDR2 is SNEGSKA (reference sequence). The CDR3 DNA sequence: TGCAGTGCTAGAAGGCGGGGGAACACATACTCCTACAATGAGCAGTTCTTC. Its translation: CSARRRGNTYSYNEQFF.